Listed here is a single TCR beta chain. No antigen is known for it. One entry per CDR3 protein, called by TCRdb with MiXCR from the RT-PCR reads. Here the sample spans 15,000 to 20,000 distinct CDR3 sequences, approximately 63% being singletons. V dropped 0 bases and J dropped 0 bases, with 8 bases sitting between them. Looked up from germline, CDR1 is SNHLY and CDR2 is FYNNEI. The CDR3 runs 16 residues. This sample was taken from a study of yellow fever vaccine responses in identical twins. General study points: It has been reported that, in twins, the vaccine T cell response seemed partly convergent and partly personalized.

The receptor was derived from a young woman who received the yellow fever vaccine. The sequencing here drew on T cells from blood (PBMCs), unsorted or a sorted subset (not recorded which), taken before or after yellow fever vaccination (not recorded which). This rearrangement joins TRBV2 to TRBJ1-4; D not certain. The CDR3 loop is CASSEAQAATNEKLFF. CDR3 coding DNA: TGTGCCAGCAGTGAAGCCCAGGCTGCAACTAATGAAAAACTGTTTTTT.